These 11 T cell receptor beta chains originate from one sample sequenced in a study of blood T cell repertoires in COVID-19. TCRdb's table, derived via immunoSEQ multiplex PCR, lists solely in-frame clones and lacks some. The data contain 170,000 or so clones, more than 85% of them singletons. Material for sequencing was peripheral blood. These receptors all stem from a man aged 55 to 70 with COVID-19, enrolled during active disease.

This clone was observed a few times. V is TRBV5-1 and J is TRBJ1-2; 9 bases are a match to TRBD1. The CDR3 extends over 15 amino acids. Germline V gives CDR1 SGHRS, CDR2 YFSETQ. V shed 5 bases and J 4 bases; nucleotides not matched to a gene: 9. The CDR3 DNA reads as TGCGCCAGCAGACCCGGGACAGGGTTGTTCTATGGCTACACCTTC. This codes for CASRPGTGLFYGYTF.

This sequence joins TRBV12-3 or TRBV12-4 and TRBJ1-2; no definite D call. There are 11 residues in the CDR3. Between the trimmed V and J ends, which lost 4 bases and 5 bases, there was a span of 5 bases. Here the CDR3 reads CASSSPYGYTF. The CDR3 DNA follows: TGTGCCAGCAGTTCCCCTTATGGCTACACCTTC.

This rearrangement joins TRBV6-5 to TRBJ2-2; D is uncertain. This CDR3 is built from 14 residues. V lost 2 bases and J lost 1, with 5 bases in between. Germline V gives CDR1 MNHEY, CDR2 SVGAGI. The CDR3 DNA sequence: TGTGCCAGCAGTTACGTACAGAACACCGGGGAGCTGTTTTTT. Translation gives CASSYVQNTGELFF.

This sequence joins TRBV29-1 and TRBJ1-4, with 9 bases identical to TRBD1. The ends lost 5 bases at V and 7 bases at J; junction bases unmatched: 5. CDR1 SQVTM and CDR2 ANQGSEA come from the germline V gene. The CDR3 runs to 13 residues. CDR3 DNA: TGCAGCGTTACAGGGGGCAATCGTGAAAAACTGTTTTTT. Encoded protein: CSVTGGNREKLFF.

This chain uses TRBV29-1 with TRBJ1-1; tentatively, D is TRBD1 (5 bases). With 4 bases removed from V and 0 bases from J, the gap between germline ends came to 12 bases. Germline CDR1 reads SQVTM; CDR2 reads ANQGSEA. The CDR3 is made up of 14 amino acids. DNA of the CDR3: TGCAGCGTTGGTATTACAGGCTTGAACACTGAAGCTTTCTTT. It yields the protein CSVGITGLNTEAFF.

The chain is built from TRBV19 and TRBJ1-6, with 9 positions matching TRBD1. J was trimmed by 0 bases and V by 2 bases; bases with no gene match: 8. This CDR3 has 19 amino acids. Germline assignment: CDR1 LNHDA and CDR2 SQIVND (reference sequence). CDR3 residues: CASSIPRTGVSSYNSPLHF. In nucleotides, the CDR3 is TGTGCCAGTAGTATACCTAGGACAGGGGTCAGCTCCTATAATTCACCCCTCCACTTT.

The chain carries TRBV18 and TRBJ2-1, with 7 bases matching TRBD1. The V and J ends lost 2 bases and 2 bases, in that order; junction bases with no gene match: 9. The CDR3 contains 17 residues. Per the germline V gene, CDR1 is KGHSH and CDR2 is LQKENI. The CDR3 reads CASSPISRGGPYNEQFF. The CDR3 DNA reads TGTGCCAGCTCACCAATATCAAGAGGGGGCCCCTACAATGAGCAGTTCTTC.

The chain is built from TRBV6-6 and TRBJ1-2; the match to TRBD1 covers 7 bases. CDR1 MNHNY and CDR2 SVGAGI come from the germline V gene (reference sequence). V shed 6 bases and J 8 bases; nucleotides not matched to a gene: 6. The CDR3 has 12 amino acids. The CDR3, as DNA: TGTGCCAGCAGCCGACAGGGACAAGGCTACACCTTC. It specifies CASSRQGQGYTF.

This chain links TRBV14 with TRBJ1-4; no firm D call. The germline CDR1 and CDR2 sequences are SGHDN and FVKESK. There are 14 residues in the CDR3. V dropped 2 bases and J dropped 3 bases, with 7 bases sitting between them. This CDR3 reads CASSQYGANEKLFF. The DNA for the CDR3 is TGTGCCAGCAGCCAATATGGAGCTAATGAAAAACTGTTTTTT.

This clone was counted between two and nine times. This rearrangement joins TRBV7-6 to TRBJ2-1; TRBD1 matches at 10 bases. Germline V gene lookup returns CDR1 SGHVS and CDR2 FNYEAQ. J lost 5 bases, V lost 5 bases, and 9 bases had no gene match. The CDR3 is 16 amino acids. CDR3 in amino acids: CASSLRQGAIDNEQFF. In nucleotides, the CDR3 is TGTGCCAGCAGCCTAAGACAGGGGGCTATTGACAATGAGCAGTTCTTC.

V is TRBV19 and J is TRBJ1-2; 8 positions agree with TRBD1. Trimming took 5 bases from V and 7 from J; bases not matched to a gene: 15. The CDR3 is 16 residues long. Germline V CDR1 and CDR2: LNHDA, SQIVND (reference sequence). The CDR3 spells CASSAIGLDRVFGYTF. The DNA for the CDR3 is TGTGCCAGTAGTGCCATTGGGCTGGACAGGGTATTTGGCTACACCTTC.